Each of the 28 T cell receptor beta chains below was sequenced from the same sample in a study of blood T cell repertoires in COVID-19. Profiled with immunoSEQ multiplex PCR; TCRdb holds only in-frame clones, not every one. The table includes about 200,000 clones, around 81% detected once. Material: PBMCs or T cells enriched from blood (not recorded which). These receptors were collected from a woman aged 45 to 65 with acute COVID-19.

The V call is TRBV3-1 (or the pseudogene TRBV3-2), the J call TRBJ2-2, with TRBD1 identical over 7 bases. CDR3 length: 16 amino acids. Trimming cost V 1 base and J 6 bases; bases outside gene matches: 8. The germline V gene has CDR1 LGHDT and CDR2 YNNKEL (reference sequence). The DNA of the CDR3 is TGTGCCAGCAGCCAAGGACAGGGTGGTGTCGCCGGGGAGCTGTTTTTT. It codes for CASSQGQGGVAGELFF.

This rearrangement joins TRBV4-2 to TRBJ2-5; 8 bases agree with TRBD2. With 4 bases clipped from V and 4 bases from J, the junction kept 8 bases outside the gene matches. Germline V gene sequence: CDR1 LGHNA, CDR2 YNFKEQ. The CDR3 runs 15 residues. The CDR3 DNA sequence: TGTGCCAGCAGCCCCTCAGCGGGAGTGGGAGAGACCCAGTACTTC. Translating it yields CASSPSAGVGETQYF.

As for this clone: Mismatch with germline at one junction end may stem from a read error. The chain has TRBV7-7 and TRBJ2-5; 7 bases align to TRBD2. Germline-derived CDR1 and CDR2 are SSHAT and FNYEAQ (reference sequence). The CDR3 has 16 residues. The CDR3 loop is CASSLAGPGGQETQYF. The DNA for the CDR3 is TGTGCTAGCAGCTTAGCTGGTCCGGGGGGCCAAGAGACCCAGTACTTC.

V is TRBV7-2 and J is TRBJ2-3, with a possible D match to TRBD2 (5 bases). The CDR3 loop spans 13 amino acids. V dropped 6 bases and J dropped 6 bases, with 13 bases sitting between them. CDR1 SGHTA and CDR2 FQGNSA come from the germline V gene. Here the CDR3 DNA reads TGTGCCAGCAGACTAGAACTCTTGGATACGCAGTATTTT. This sequence encodes CASRLELLDTQYF.

The chain is built from TRBV10-1 and TRBJ2-1, with D perhaps matching TRBD1 (6 bases). This CDR3 is 13 amino acids long. Germline V lookup: CDR1 WNHNN, CDR2 SYGVQD (reference sequence). Trimming stripped 1 base from V and 11 bases from J, with 12 bases between. Here the CDR3 DNA reads TGCGCCAGCAGTGAGTGGGTGGGGGCAAAGCAGTTCTTC. Translating it yields CASSEWVGAKQFF.

In its sample, this clone was seen once. V usage is TRBV2 and J usage is TRBJ2-7; TRBD2 agrees at 8 bases. Germline CDR1 is SNHLY and CDR2 is FYNNEI. The CDR3 loop spans 15 amino acids. The V segment lost 4 bases and the J segment 5 bases; nucleotides outside the gene matches: 10. CDR3 in amino acids: CASSVSPGLVNEQYF. The CDR3 nucleotides are TGTGCCAGCAGTGTGTCCCCGGGACTAGTTAACGAGCAGTACTTC.

The chain recombines TRBV28 with TRBJ2-1; 10 nucleotides align to TRBD2. The CDR3 is made up of 16 amino acids. V gave up 7 bases and J gave up 0 bases; unmatched junction bases: 6. The germline V gene has CDR1 MDHEN and CDR2 SYDVKM. CDR3 DNA: TGTGCCAGCACCTACACTAGCGGGATCTCCTACAATGAGCAGTTCTTC. Protein product: CASTYTSGISYNEQFF. The variable domain in full, with the rest retrieved from reference TRBV28 and TRBJ2-1, is DVKVTQSSRYLVKRTGEKVFLECVQDMDHENMFWYRQDPGLGLRLIYFSYDVKMKEKGDIPEGYSVSREKKERFSLILESASTNQTSMYLCASTYTSGISYNEQFFGPGTRLTVL.

CDR3 in DNA: TGTGCCAGCTCACCCCCGACAGGGGACCCACGCACAGATACGCAGTATTTT. It translates to CASSPPTGDPRTDTQYF. The gene calls are TRBV18 and TRBJ2-3; 8 bases agree with TRBD1. V lost 3 bases to trimming and J lost 1 base; unmatched junction nucleotides: 9. Germline V lookup: CDR1 KGHSH, CDR2 LQKENI. The length of the CDR3 is 17 residues. Full variable domain (rest looked up from reference TRBV18 and TRBJ2-3): NAGVMQNPRHLVRRRGQEARLRCSPMKGHSHVYWYRQLPEEGLKFMVYLQKENIIDESGMPKERFSAEFPKEGPSILRIQQVVRGDSAAYFCASSPPTGDPRTDTQYFGPGTRLTVL.

This rearrangement joins TRBV6-6 to TRBJ1-4; D is perhaps TRBD1 (5 bases). The CDR3 runs to 14 residues. The ends were cut back, 8 bases at V and 0 bases at J, with 10 bases in the middle. Per the germline V gene, CDR1 is MNHNY and CDR2 is SVGAGI (reference sequence). CDR3 in DNA: TGTGCCAGCTTTGACAGAGCAACTAATGAAAAACTGTTTTTT. Translation gives CASFDRATNEKLFF.

This clone was seen more than once but under ten times. The chain is built from TRBV11-2 and TRBJ2-2, with 9 positions matching TRBD1. Trimming at V came to 5 bases and at J to 8 bases, leaving 6 bases not matched to a gene. The CDR3 totals 14 residues. Germline lookup yields CDR1 SGHAT and CDR2 FQNNGV. CDR3 sequence reads: CASSLGQGRGELFF. For the CDR3, the DNA is TGTGCCAGCAGCCTGGGACAGGGTAGAGGGGAGCTGTTTTTT.

The genes are TRBV6-2 or TRBV6-3 and TRBJ2-7, with D maybe TRBD2 (6 bases). The V end lost 2 bases, the J end lost 1 base, and 9 bases lay between the germline ends. This CDR3 has 14 amino acids. In germline, CDR1 is MNHEY, CDR2 SVGEGT. CDR3 DNA sequence: TGTGCCAGCAGTTACACCGGGGGATCCTACGAGCAGTACTTC. Translation: CASSYTGGSYEQYF.

The chain is built from TRBV11-3 and TRBJ2-7, with 7 positions matching TRBD2. The CDR3 is 14 residues long. CDR1 and CDR2 from the germline V gene are SGHNT and YENEEA. Germline trimming cut 3 bases from V and 1 base from J; bases unmatched to any gene: 3. In DNA form, the CDR3 reads TGTGCCAGCAGCTTGGGAGCGGGGTCCTACGAGCAGTACTTC. It is translated as CASSLGAGSYEQYF.

J is TRBJ2-7 and V is TRBV7-8; no clear D. CDR1 SGHVS and CDR2 FQNEAQ come from the germline V gene. Between the trimmed V and J ends, which lost 5 bases and 6 bases, there was a span of 14 bases. The CDR3 consists of 13 residues. This chain's CDR3 is CASSRRTETEQYF. The CDR3, as DNA: TGTGCCAGCAGCCGACGCACAGAGACCGAGCAGTACTTC.

This clone was recorded a few times. V gene TRBV4-3 combines with J gene TRBJ2-2, with 11 nucleotides matching TRBD1. This CDR3 region has 17 residues. J lost 5 bases, V lost 1 base, and 6 bases had no gene match. The germline V gene encodes CDR1 LGHNA and CDR2 YSLEER. Written as DNA, the CDR3 is TGCGCCAGCAGCCAAGTTCCGGGACAGGGGGAGACCGGGGAGCTGTTTTTT. Translated, it gives CASSQVPGQGETGELFF.

J is TRBJ1-5 and V is TRBV28; possible D gene TRBD1, 5 bases. CDR3 size: 12 residues. V lost 6 bases and J lost 6, with 9 bases in between. Germline V lookup: CDR1 MDHEN, CDR2 SYDVKM. This CDR3 is CASRTAPQPQHF. CDR3 nucleotide sequence: TGTGCCAGCAGGACAGCACCTCAGCCCCAGCATTTT.

This chain links TRBV18 with TRBJ1-1; no clear D. Deletions cut 2 bases from V and 0 bases from J, with 7 bases between. In germline, CDR1 is KGHSH, CDR2 LQKENI. This CDR3 has 14 residues. The chain's CDR3 is CASSPDKLNTEAFF. Here the CDR3 DNA reads TGTGCCAGCTCACCAGACAAATTGAACACTGAAGCTTTCTTT. The complete variable domain, with remaining parts taken from reference TRBV18 and TRBJ1-1, reads NAGVMQNPRHLVRRRGQEARLRCSPMKGHSHVYWYRQLPEEGLKFMVYLQKENIIDESGMPKERFSAEFPKEGPSILRIQQVVRGDSAAYFCASSPDKLNTEAFFGQGTRLTVV.

This chain connects TRBV7-8 to TRBJ2-7; 9 bases agree with TRBD2. CDR1 is SGHVS and CDR2 is FQNEAQ in the germline V gene. The CDR3 length is 14 residues. Trimming cost V 5 bases and J 4 bases; bases outside gene matches: 6. CDR3 nucleotide sequence: TGTGCCAGCAGCGGGCGGACTAGCGTTTACGAGCAGTACTTC. Translated: CASSGRTSVYEQYF.

The chain carries TRBV28 and TRBJ2-7; 9 positions match TRBD1. CDR1 and CDR2 from the germline V gene are MDHEN and SYDVKM. The CDR3 extends over 16 amino acids. V lost 3 bases, J lost 0 bases, and 6 bases stayed unmatched. The CDR3 DNA reads TGTGCCAGCAGTTTGGGGACAGGGATCCTCTCCTACGAGCAGTACTTC. Its translation: CASSLGTGILSYEQYF.

The rearrangement links TRBV30 to TRBJ1-6; D not resolved. The CDR3 contains 15 residues. Per the germline V gene, CDR1 is GTSNPN and CDR2 is SVGIG (reference sequence). With 0 bases removed from V and 7 bases from J, the gap between germline ends came to 13 bases. For the CDR3, the DNA is TGTGCCTGGAGTGTATTGGCGTCAGCGAATTCACCCCTCCACTTT. Its protein is CAWSVLASANSPLHF.

The chain is built from TRBV19 and TRBJ2-4, with 7 positions matching TRBD2. Germline loops: CDR1 LNHDA, CDR2 SQIVND (reference sequence). After removal of 5 bases from V and 3 bases from J, the junction contained 13 bases not matched to a gene. The CDR3 loop spans 17 amino acids. CDR3 amino acids: CASSSETSWIGKNIQYF. The DNA of the CDR3 is TGTGCCAGTAGTTCAGAGACTAGCTGGATAGGCAAAAACATTCAGTACTTC.

The genes are TRBV2 and TRBJ2-2, with 7 bases identical to TRBD1. Losses at the gene ends were 2 bases for V and 4 bases for J; bases not matched to a gene: 7. The CDR3 runs 16 residues. CDR1 is SNHLY and CDR2 is FYNNEI in the germline V gene. DNA for the CDR3: TGTGCCAGCAGTGAACGGGACAGAGTCCTCACCGGGGAGCTGTTTTTT. Its protein product is CASSERDRVLTGELFF.

The chain combines TRBV28 with TRBJ1-1; the match to TRBD1 covers 7 bases. Germline CDR1 and CDR2: MDHEN and SYDVKM. V shed 2 bases, J shed 0 bases, and the junction held 6 bases outside the gene matches. This CDR3 comprises 16 residues. CDR3 residues: CASSLPGQTLNTEAFF. The DNA of the CDR3 is TGTGCCAGCAGTTTACCGGGACAGACATTGAACACTGAAGCTTTCTTT.

V usage is TRBV6-1 and J usage is TRBJ1-5; TRBD1 agrees at 8 bases. The V segment lost 2 bases and the J segment 2 bases; nucleotides outside the gene matches: 2. The CDR3 totals 15 residues. CDR1 and CDR2 from the germline V gene are MNHNS and SASEGT. CDR3 DNA: TGTGCCAGCAGTGAACAGGGGGCGGGCAATCAGCCCCAGCATTTT. Residues: CASSEQGAGNQPQHF.

The rearrangement uses TRBV5-1 and TRBJ1-2; 7 positions match TRBD1. Germline V gene lookup returns CDR1 SGHRS and CDR2 YFSETQ. The CDR3 has 15 residues. Losses at the gene ends were 8 bases for V and 2 bases for J; bases not matched to a gene: 12. This chain's CDR3 is CASSDTGVANYGYTF. DNA for the CDR3: TGCGCCAGTTCCGACACAGGGGTGGCGAACTATGGCTACACCTTC.

The genes are TRBV28 and TRBJ2-7, with 8 bases identical to TRBD1. Trimming at V came to 4 bases and at J to 2 bases, leaving 10 bases not matched to a gene. This CDR3 contains 16 residues. The germline gives CDR1 MDHEN, CDR2 SYDVKM. The CDR3 loop is CASSSRIGTGTYEQYF. Here the CDR3 DNA reads TGTGCCAGCAGTTCCCGGATTGGGACAGGCACCTACGAGCAGTACTTC.

The chain carries TRBV18 and TRBJ1-1; D is ambiguous. V lost 3 bases and J lost 6, with 11 bases in between. This CDR3 comprises 13 residues. Germline CDR1 reads KGHSH; CDR2 reads LQKENI. The CDR3 DNA reads TGTGCCAGCTCACCCCTCGAGGGTTCTGAAGCTTTCTTT. Encoded protein: CASSPLEGSEAFF.

The chain couples TRBV5-1 to TRBJ2-7, with a weak D call TRBD2 (9 bases). The V gene lost 0 bases and the J gene lost 6 bases, with 16 bases spanning the gap. The length of the CDR3 is 15 residues. Germline-derived CDR1 and CDR2 are SGHRS and YFSETQ. The CDR3 nucleotides are TGCGCCAGCAGCTTGGTGGCTAGCGGGACAGGCGAGCAGTACTTC. Protein sequence: CASSLVASGTGEQYF. The complete variable domain, with remaining parts taken from reference TRBV5-1 and TRBJ2-7, reads KAGVTQTPRYLIKTRGQQVTLSCSPISGHRSVSWYQQTPGQGLQFLFEYFSETQRNKGNFPGRFSGRQFSNSRSEMNVSTLELGDSALYLCASSLVASGTGEQYFGPGTRLTVT.

This rearrangement joins TRBV14 to TRBJ2-1; TRBD2 matches at 10 bases. V shed 3 bases and J 3 bases; nucleotides not matched to a gene: 5. CDR1 is SGHDN, CDR2 FVKESK, per germline. CDR3 length: 16 amino acids. The CDR3 region is CASSQGSGGGYNEQFF. Written as DNA, the CDR3 is TGTGCCAGCAGCCAGGGGAGCGGGGGGGGCTACAATGAGCAGTTCTTC.